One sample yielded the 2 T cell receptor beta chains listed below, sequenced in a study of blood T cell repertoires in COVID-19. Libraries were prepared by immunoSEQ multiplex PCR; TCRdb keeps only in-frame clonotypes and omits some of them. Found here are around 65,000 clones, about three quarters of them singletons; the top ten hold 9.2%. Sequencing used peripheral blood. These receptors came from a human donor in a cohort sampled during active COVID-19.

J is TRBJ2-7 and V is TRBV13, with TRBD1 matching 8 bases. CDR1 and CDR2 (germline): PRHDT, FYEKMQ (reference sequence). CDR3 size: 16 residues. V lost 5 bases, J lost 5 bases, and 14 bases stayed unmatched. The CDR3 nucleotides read TGTGCCAGCAGCCCGCCGGTGGGGCAGGGGGCAGACGAGCAGTACTTC. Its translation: CASSPPVGQGADEQYF.

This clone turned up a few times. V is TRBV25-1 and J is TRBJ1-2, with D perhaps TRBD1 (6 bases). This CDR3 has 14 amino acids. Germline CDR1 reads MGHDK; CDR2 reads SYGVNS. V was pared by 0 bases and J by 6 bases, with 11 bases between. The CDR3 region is CASSEYGRGHGYTF. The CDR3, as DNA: TGTGCCAGCAGTGAATATGGCAGGGGACATGGCTACACCTTC.